These T cell receptor beta chains were read from a single sample in a study of beta chain features in type 1 diabetes. Measured with immunoSEQ multiplex PCR; TCRdb has only the in-frame clones, and not every one. The data show about 320,000 clones, roughly 15% seen once. The specimen sequenced was central memory CD4+ T cells from blood. The receptors here all came from a man aged 30-40 years in good health. The CDR3 runs from the conserved cysteine through the conserved F or W. Some rows mark clone size as missing; the rest say once, few, many or name a class of expanded clone.

abundance	j_gene	v_gene	CDR3aa
many	TRBJ1-5	TRBV19	CASSIPRSNQPQHF
-	TRBJ1-2	TRBV5-6	CASRPDHARGYTF
many	TRBJ2-1	TRBV27	CASRQQNEQFF
many	TRBJ2-2	TRBV19	CASSVGTGGTGELFF
few	TRBJ1-1	TRBV7-2	CASRIAADRNTEAFF
-	TRBJ2-5	TRBV5-1	CASSLERGTQYF
few	TRBJ2-7	TRBV6-1	CASSKSYEQYF
-	TRBJ2-6	TRBV13	CASSDYVSNVLTF
-	TRBJ2-5	TRBV19	CASTHVVGRGFSETQYF
-	TRBJ1-5	TRBV30	CAWSGFSNQPQHF
few	TRBJ1-4	TRBV10-3	CAISDSTDSGLGKLFF
few	TRBJ1-1	TRBV7-6	CASSGSGMGNTEAFF
-	TRBJ2-3	TRBV30	CAWSVGGSTDTQYF
few	TRBJ1-5	TRBV10-3	CASSPRDRASNQPQHF
few	TRBJ1-5	TRBV4-2	CASSQDLQAADQPQHF
-	TRBJ2-4	TRBV11-2	CASSLARNIQYF
-	TRBJ1-1	TRBV15	CATSSRTGANTEAFF
-	TRBJ1-4	TRBV4-3	CASSPISSSGQYEKLFF
-	TRBJ2-4	TRBV7-9	CASSAGARGNIQYF
-	TRBJ2-5	TRBV5-1	CASSRDVTLATKRGETQYF
many	TRBJ2-1	TRBV6-1	CAISELSGAGNEQFF
-	TRBJ2-5	TRBV19	CASSLGGARETQYF
-	TRBJ2-5	TRBV7-2	CASSAGTEETQYF
-	TRBJ2-7	TRBV9	CASSVGTGISYEQYF
-	TRBJ1-3	TRBV16	CATTGFSGNTIYF
few	TRBJ1-6	TRBV6-6	CASRFDSNYNSPLHF
-	TRBJ2-1	TRBV7-3	CASSSTGLAGADNEQFF
few	TRBJ2-5	TRBV30	CAWSVLGQGQETQYF
many	TRBJ2-3	TRBV23-1	CASSPTLVSTDTQYF
-	TRBJ2-1	TRBV9	CASSGSSYNEQFF
-	TRBJ1-1	TRBV19	CASSIGSQGNTEAFF
-	TRBJ2-2	TRBV18	CASSLLSGLAGVAGELFF
-	TRBJ1-2	TRBV4-3	CASSQGWRTYGYTF
many	TRBJ2-5	TRBV6-1	CASSKSEETQYF
few	TRBJ1-5	TRBV28	CASSLLQSNQPQHF
-	TRBJ1-2	TRBV6-5	CASSQSHYSGYTF
many	TRBJ2-2	TRBV14	CASSQETRVWSGELFF
few	TRBJ2-3	TRBV27	CASSSIAGGRGTQYF
-	TRBJ2-3	TRBV7-9	CASNEWGGASTDTQYF
-	TRBJ1-1	TRBV6-5	CASSYSVGREDTEAFF
few	TRBJ2-4	TRBV4-3	CASSQDLFLGWESKNIQYF
few	TRBJ2-7	TRBV2	CASSQSVYEQYF
few	TRBJ1-1	TRBV4-3	CASSQEIFRSPFF
-	TRBJ1-3	TRBV7-3	CASSFGPSSSGNTIYF
few	TRBJ1-2	TRBV29-1	CSVETGTAYGYTF
-	TRBJ1-4	TRBV5-1	CASSFDRAGEKLFF
-	TRBJ2-1	TRBV7-9	CASSRTSGSSNEQFF
-	TRBJ1-1	TRBV20-1	CTAGGTLGAFF
few	TRBJ2-5	TRBV6-1	CASSGRGYRETQYF
many	TRBJ1-1	TRBV7-9	CASSSALGIETEAFF
few	TRBJ1-2	TRBV10-2	CASTQRAFYGYTF
-	TRBJ1-1	TRBV7-2	CASSPDRDTEAFF
many	TRBJ1-5	TRBV15	CATSRGTGGGQPQHF
many	TRBJ2-5	TRBV15	CATSRDKAAETQYF
few	TRBJ2-7	TRBV7-2	CASSVTSGRYEQYF
-	TRBJ2-3	TRBV6-1	CASSASVSADTQYF
-	TRBJ2-5	TRBV7-2	CASSLVPGDQETQYF
-	TRBJ1-1	TRBV29-1	CSVEAGPGSAFF
few	TRBJ2-5	TRBV7-3	CASSQGPEETQYF